This record concerns one TCR beta chain sequence. At the deep level, the assay was run. The table came from immunoSEQ multiplex PCR; TCRdb's copy has only in-frame clones and leaves some out. The sample lists about 990,000 clones, 75% to 80% occurring once. This sample was taken from a study of shared clonotypes between healthy human individuals. Sequencing was carried out using memory CD4+ T cells from PBMCs. Subset reported: CD45RA-negative fraction. The sequence was collected from a man aged 18 to 35 in good health. Some clones in this sample may be carry-over from other donors' samples.

CDR3 protein: CASSIGAPSGGRNTQYF. In DNA form, the CDR3 reads TGTGCCAGTAGTATAGGGGCGCCTAGCGGGGGCCGGAATACGCAGTATTTT. This sequence joins TRBV19 and TRBJ2-3, with 10 bases fitting TRBD2. Germline V gene lookup returns CDR1 LNHDA and CDR2 SQIVND (reference sequence). With V trimmed by 1 base and J by 7 bases, 11 bases remained unmatched. CDR3 length equals 17 residues.